One and the same sample provided the 17 T cell receptor beta chains below, sequenced in a study of blood T cells in healthy people across ages. PCR was performed a second time for about 7 to 11 cycles using a sample-barcoded 5' primer and a J-beta primer mix. TCRdb called the 5' RACE reads again in MiXCR, with one record for every CDR3 protein. The sample consists of around 2 million distinct CDR3 sequences, approximately 40% of them appearing once. Source material: blood. These TCRs come from a human donor in good health.

The chain has TRBV27 and TRBJ2-3; TRBD2 matches 7 bases. Germline V gives CDR1 MNHEY, CDR2 SMNVEV (reference sequence). The CDR3 length is 14 residues. V dropped 6 bases and J dropped 4; count of bases not matched to a gene: 7. The CDR3 coding sequence is TGTGCCAGCAGCAACCGGGGGAGGGCAGATACGCAGTATTTT. Translated, it gives CASSNRGRADTQYF.

The chain carries TRBV6-5 and TRBJ1-2; no firm D call. The CDR3 spans 14 residues. V gave up 1 base and J gave up 6 bases, with 12 bases separating them. The germline V gene encodes CDR1 MNHEY and CDR2 SVGAGI. The CDR3 sequence: CASSYLVGVDGYTF. As DNA, the CDR3 is TGTGCCAGCAGTTACTTAGTTGGGGTTGATGGCTACACCTTC.

The V gene is TRBV3-1, the J gene TRBJ2-1; 10 bases are a match to TRBD2. Germline trimming cut 1 base from V and 8 bases from J; bases unmatched to any gene: 5. CDR1 is LGHDT and CDR2 is YNNKEL in the germline V gene (reference sequence). The CDR3 contains 15 residues. In DNA, the CDR3 is TGTGCCAGCAGCCAAGTAGCGGGGGGCTGGGATGAGCAGTTCTTC. This gives the protein CASSQVAGGWDEQFF.

The genes are TRBV5-1 and TRBJ1-1; TRBD1 aligns across 9 bases. The CDR3 is 15 residues long. After removal of 4 bases from V and 1 base from J, the junction contained 5 bases not matched to a gene. Germline V gives CDR1 SGHRS, CDR2 YFSETQ. The CDR3 here is CASSPSGQGNTEAFF. Here the CDR3 DNA reads TGCGCCAGCAGCCCATCGGGACAGGGGAACACTGAAGCTTTCTTT.

The genes are TRBV5-1 and TRBJ2-3; 9 nucleotides match TRBD2. The germline CDR1 and CDR2 sequences are SGHRS and YFSETQ. J was trimmed by 0 bases and V by 2 bases; bases with no gene match: 4. This CDR3 spans 16 amino acids. The CDR3 region is CASSFFLAGSTDTQYF. The CDR3 nucleotides are TGCGCCAGCAGCTTTTTCCTAGCGGGGAGCACAGATACGCAGTATTTT.

J is TRBJ1-2 and V is TRBV6-2 or TRBV6-3; 11 bases agree with TRBD1. Losses at the gene ends were 5 bases for V and 0 bases for J; bases not matched to a gene: 5. Per the germline V gene, CDR1 is MNHEY and CDR2 is SVGEGT. The CDR3 is made up of 16 amino acids. The CDR3 reads CASSPDRGRSNYGYTF. The CDR3 DNA reads TGTGCCAGCAGTCCGGACAGGGGGCGGTCTAACTATGGCTACACCTTC.

This chain connects TRBV7-2 to TRBJ1-1, with no clear D. The germline V gene encodes CDR1 SGHTA and CDR2 FQGNSA. V was trimmed by 4 bases and J by 1 base, leaving 10 bases between them. CDR3 size: 14 residues. Here the CDR3 reads CASSSQPGNTEAFF. The CDR3 DNA follows: TGTGCCAGCAGCTCGCAACCGGGGAACACTGAAGCTTTCTTT.

This clonotype was counted a few times. V is TRBV28 and J is TRBJ2-7; TRBD1 is a possible D gene (5 bases). Germline loops: CDR1 MDHEN, CDR2 SYDVKM. Trimming left V 10 bases short and J 2 bases short, with 18 bases between. CDR3 length equals 14 residues. CDR3 loop: CATHAIDRPYEQYF. CDR3 DNA: TGTGCCACCCACGCTATAGACAGACCCTACGAGCAGTACTTC.

This clonotype was counted between two and nine times. V is TRBV12-3 or TRBV12-4 and J is TRBJ1-2, with 8 bases identical to TRBD1. V was clipped by 6 bases and J by 4 bases; unmatched bases: 19. The CDR3 loop spans 18 amino acids. CDR3 sequence reads: CASSLLWTGSSAGYGYTF. In DNA form, the CDR3 reads TGTGCCAGCAGCCTATTATGGACAGGGAGTTCAGCGGGCTATGGCTACACCTTC.

The V gene is TRBV3-1, the J gene TRBJ2-7; no definite D call. The V end lost 1 base, the J end lost 0 bases, and 10 bases lay between the germline ends. Germline V gene sequence: CDR1 LGHDT, CDR2 YNNKEL (reference sequence). The CDR3 has 15 amino acids. The CDR3 DNA reads TGTGCCAGCAGCCAAGGGGGATTGGGCTCCTACGAGCAGTACTTC. It specifies CASSQGGLGSYEQYF.

This clonotype was observed a single time. V gene TRBV5-1 combines with J gene TRBJ1-1; D remains unclear. Trimming shortened V by 5 bases and J by 1 base, and 15 bases separated the two germline ends. This CDR3 comprises 15 residues. Germline values: CDR1 SGHRS, CDR2 YFSETQ. CDR3 residues: CASRNEGLRNTEAFF. As DNA, the CDR3 is TGCGCCAGCAGAAATGAAGGACTGAGGAACACTGAAGCTTTCTTT. The variable domain in full, completed from reference TRBV5-1 and TRBJ1-1, reads KAGVTQTPRYLIKTRGQQVTLSCSPISGHRSVSWYQQTPGQGLQFLFEYFSETQRNKGNFPGRFSGRQFSNSRSEMNVSTLELGDSALYLCASRNEGLRNTEAFFGQGTRLTVV.

This clonotype was picked up a small number of times. The chain is built from TRBV11-1 and TRBJ2-4, with no clear D. With the DNA end fitting TRBJ2-5 better, the J assignment may be wrong. The germline V gene has CDR1 SGHAT and CDR2 FQDESV (reference sequence). This CDR3 has 14 amino acids. The CDR3 spells CASSPRASQETQYF. DNA of the CDR3: TGTGCCAGCAGCCCCCGAGCCAGCCAAGAGACCCAGTACTTC.

The V and J genes are TRBV6-6 and TRBJ2-1, with D possibly TRBD2 on 6 matching bases. Deletions cut 6 bases from V and 9 bases from J, with 18 bases between. CDR1 is MNHNY, CDR2 SVGAGI, per germline (reference sequence). The CDR3 totals 14 residues. The CDR3 nucleotides read TGTGCCAGCAGGAGGGACTTAAGATACGGTGAGCAGTTCTTC. Amino acids: CASRRDLRYGEQFF.

The genes are TRBV27 and TRBJ2-1; 8 bases map to TRBD2. Germline V gene sequence: CDR1 MNHEY, CDR2 SMNVEV (reference sequence). The junction had 7 bases not matched to a gene; V was cut back by 3 bases and J by 6 bases. The CDR3 is 15 residues long. In nucleotides, the CDR3 is TGTGCCAGCAGTTTCCGGGGGGGCCTTTGCAATGAGCAGTTCTTC. Protein sequence: CASSFRGGLCNEQFF.

This chain uses TRBV11-2 with TRBJ2-1; a possible D gene is TRBD2 (5 bases). Trimming left V 3 bases short and J 8 bases short, with 14 bases between. The CDR3 runs 14 residues. Germline values: CDR1 SGHAT, CDR2 FQNNGV. CDR3 loop: CASSFPGTRDEQFF. The CDR3 bases are TGTGCCAGCAGCTTCCCGGGTACTAGGGATGAGCAGTTCTTC.

The rearrangement links TRBV24-1 to TRBJ1-4; unclear D gene. CDR3 length: 15 residues. CDR1 is KGHDR, CDR2 SFDVKD, per germline. V lost 4 bases to trimming and J lost 3 bases, with 11 bases between them. CDR3 sequence reads: CATSDADGSNEKLFF. The CDR3 coding sequence is TGTGCCACCAGTGACGCGGACGGATCTAATGAAAAACTGTTTTTT.

This clonotype showed up just a few times. This chain links TRBV6-5 with TRBJ1-2; 9 bases line up with TRBD1. The V gene end was trimmed by 5 bases and the J gene end by 1 base; junction bases not matched to a gene: 8. Germline V gives CDR1 MNHEY, CDR2 SVGAGI. CDR3 length equals 16 residues. Here the CDR3 reads CASSPSGTGFNYGYTF. In DNA form, the CDR3 reads TGTGCCAGCAGTCCCTCCGGGACAGGGTTTAACTATGGCTACACCTTC.